The present entry profiles one T cell receptor beta chain with its context. Antigen: not known. The data are from a study of blood T cells in healthy people across ages. Whole-study results and caveats: Compared with aged donors, long-lived donors showed fewer expanded clones, suggesting selection.

The draw of peripheral blood yielded roughly 10 milliliters from each donor. Alongside a J-beta primer mix, a sample-barcoded 5' primer served in a second PCR lasting about 6 to 12 cycles. A tag from a template-switch adaptor with 12 random nucleotides marked each cDNA molecule. TCRdb called the 5' RACE reads again in MiXCR, with one record for every CDR3 protein. The sample holds under 800,000 distinct CDR3 sequences, roughly 21% seen once. V gave up 0 bases and J gave up 0 bases, with 11 bases separating them. Germline CDR1 is SGHRS and CDR2 is YFSETQ. This CDR3 is 16 amino acids long. The J gene is TRBJ2-3, the V gene TRBV5-1; no clear D. Material: blood. This sequence originates from a man aged 65 to 79 in good health. The DNA for the CDR3 is TGCGCCAGCAGCTTGGCCGGGCGGCGTAGCACAGATACGCAGTATTTT. Translated: CASSLAGRRSTDTQYF.